The clone carrying this TCR beta chain was recorded once. The repertoire was sequenced with immunoSEQ multiplex PCR; TCRdb's copy has only in-frame clones and lacks some. This table has some 120,000 clones, roughly 87% appearing once. The data were taken from a study of control samples from healthy donors and cancer patients. Germline V gene sequence: CDR1 SGHNT, CDR2 YENEEA. The CDR3 runs to 15 residues. The V and J ends lost 1 base and 5 bases respectively, with 12 bases between them. V usage is TRBV11-3 and J usage is TRBJ2-1; TRBD1 is a possible D gene (6 bases). The sequencing input was blood. The source is a man in his forties or fifties in good health. This chain's CDR3 is CASSLGWGPDNEQFF. In DNA, the CDR3 is TGTGCCAGCAGCTTAGGGTGGGGGCCAGACAATGAGCAGTTCTTC.